Below, one TCR beta chain is given with its context. In the original processing: Estimation of nucleated cell counts was performed using reference gene primer amplification. Repertoires were generated with immunoSEQ multiplex PCR, while TCRdb's copy carries only in-frame clones and drops some. V and J calls and clone size are as listed in that table; D and trimming were resolved from the DNA. Of hundreds of thousands of clones listed, approximately 86% were seen once; the top ten hold about 6%. These data originate in a study of blood T cell repertoires in COVID-19. Study summary: Some COVID-19 samples were acute and others convalescent; all came from the United States, Italy and Spain. Sources were T cells, B-cell-depleted T cells, or PBMCs; the material itself was cDNA or gDNA.

Germline loops: CDR1 SGDLS, CDR2 YYNGEE. CDR3 length equals 14 residues. The V gene end was trimmed by 2 bases and the J gene end by 2 bases; junction bases not matched to a gene: 2. Participants, about 18 to 90 years old, spanned about two dozen US areas. The chain uses TRBV9 and TRBJ2-3; 7 bases agree with TRBD2. The TCR sequence derives from a woman in her twenties or thirties with acute COVID-19. Sequencing was done on a sample of PBMCs or T cells enriched from blood (not recorded which). CDR3 bases: TGTGCCAGCAGCGTCGGGGGGTACACAGATACGCAGTATTTT. Amino acids: CASSVGGYTDTQYF. The full variable domain, completed using reference TRBV9 and TRBJ2-3, is DSGVTQTPKHLITATGQRVTLRCSPRSGDLSVYWYQQSLDQGLQFLIQYYNGEERAKGNILERFSAQQFPDLHSELNLSSLELGDSALYFCASSVGGYTDTQYFGPGTRLTVL.